This T cell receptor beta chain is from a study of T cells in Graves' hyperthyroidism and ophthalmopathy. In making diagnoses, clinical symptoms, serum thyroxine and TRAb, thyroid ultrasound and orbital computed tomography were all used. The CDR3 is 13 amino acids. Trimming removed 4 bases at V and 2 bases at J, with 8 bases between. Germline values: CDR1 MNHNS, CDR2 SASEGT. This clonotype has at least ten counts. It was RNA transcripts that yielded the amplified TCR beta CDR3 regions. RT-PCR in the first round (using the HTBI primer set) targeted the TCR CDR3. TCRdb re-analysed the multiplex PCR reads in MiXCR, keeping a single row per CDR3 protein. The table includes approximately 330,000 distinct CDR3 sequences, about 13% detected once.

J is TRBJ1-2 and V is TRBV6-1, with D unresolved. This clonotype was obtained from a woman between 35 and 50 years old with Graves' ophthalmopathy. The sequencing input was blood. In DNA, the CDR3 is TGTGCCAGCAGTGTAGCAGCGAACTATGGCTACACCTTC. Translating gives CASSVAANYGYTF.